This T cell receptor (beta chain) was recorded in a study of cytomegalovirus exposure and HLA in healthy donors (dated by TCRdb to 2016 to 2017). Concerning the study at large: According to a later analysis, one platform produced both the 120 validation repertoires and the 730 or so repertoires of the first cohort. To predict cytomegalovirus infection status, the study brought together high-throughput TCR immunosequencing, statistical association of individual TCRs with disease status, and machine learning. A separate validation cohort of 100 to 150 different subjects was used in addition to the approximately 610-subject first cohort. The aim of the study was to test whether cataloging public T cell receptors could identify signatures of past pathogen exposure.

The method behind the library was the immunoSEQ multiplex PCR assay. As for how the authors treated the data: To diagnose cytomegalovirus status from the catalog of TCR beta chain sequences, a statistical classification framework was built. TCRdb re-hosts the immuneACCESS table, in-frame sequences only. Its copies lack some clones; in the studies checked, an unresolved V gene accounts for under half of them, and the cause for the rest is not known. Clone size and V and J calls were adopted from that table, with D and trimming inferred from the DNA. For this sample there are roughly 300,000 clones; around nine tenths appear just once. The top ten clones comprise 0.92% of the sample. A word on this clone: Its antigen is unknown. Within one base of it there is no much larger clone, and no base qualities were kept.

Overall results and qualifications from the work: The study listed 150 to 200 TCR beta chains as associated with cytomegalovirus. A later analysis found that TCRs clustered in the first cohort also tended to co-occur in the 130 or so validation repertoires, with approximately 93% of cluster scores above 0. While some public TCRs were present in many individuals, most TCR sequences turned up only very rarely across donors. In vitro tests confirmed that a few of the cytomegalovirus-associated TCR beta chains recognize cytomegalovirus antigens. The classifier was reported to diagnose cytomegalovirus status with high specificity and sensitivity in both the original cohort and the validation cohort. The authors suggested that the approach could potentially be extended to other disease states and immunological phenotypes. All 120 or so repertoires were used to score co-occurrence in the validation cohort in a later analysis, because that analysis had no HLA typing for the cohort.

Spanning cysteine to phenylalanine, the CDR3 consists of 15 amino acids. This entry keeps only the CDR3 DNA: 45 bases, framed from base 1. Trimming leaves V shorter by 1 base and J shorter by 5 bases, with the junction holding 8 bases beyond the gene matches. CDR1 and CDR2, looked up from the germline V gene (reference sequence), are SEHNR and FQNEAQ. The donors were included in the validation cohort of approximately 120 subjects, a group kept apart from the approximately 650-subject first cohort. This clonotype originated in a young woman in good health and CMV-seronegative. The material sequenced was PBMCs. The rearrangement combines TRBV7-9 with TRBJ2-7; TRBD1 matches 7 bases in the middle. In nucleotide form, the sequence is TGTGCCAGCAGCTTAGAAACTGGACAGGCGGACGAGCAGTACTTC. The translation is CASSLETGQADEQYF.